One TCR beta chain is described in this entry. Its specificity is unknown. This CDR3 region has 15 residues. With 1 base removed from V and 9 bases from J, the gap between germline ends came to 13 bases. Germline V gene lookup returns CDR1 LGHNA and CDR2 YNFKEQ. TCR cDNA, made by 5'RACE template switching, carried an added universal primer site and UMIs. TCRdb processed the 5' RACE reads anew with MiXCR; each CDR3 protein has one entry. Of about 120,000 distinct CDR3 sequences detected, more than 7.5% appear once; the ten largest clones hold 30% to 50%. The data stem from a study of T cells after yellow fever vaccination. Notes on the study in general: The secondary T-cell response peaked on day 5, not day 15, but was weaker. Booster sampling recovered most clones from primary vaccination (under 97% CD4, roughly 88% CD8). Contaminating bulk clonotypes could be abundant in FACS-sorted repertoires.

The material was CD8+ T cells sorted from PBMCs, obtained on the day of the yellow fever booster vaccination. V usage is TRBV4-2 and J usage is TRBJ1-6, with D tentatively TRBD1 (5 bases). The receptor was isolated from a man aged 18 to 29 who received the YFV17D yellow fever vaccine. CDR3 protein: CASSQVGQGSSPLHF. The CDR3 region has the DNA TGTGCCAGCAGCCAAGTGGGGCAGGGTAGTTCACCCCTCCACTTT.